These 16 T cell receptor beta chains were all obtained from the same sample, sequenced in a study of cytomegalovirus exposure and HLA in healthy donors. The PCR was carried out with 60 Vbeta primers and 13 Jbeta primers. The data were produced by immunoSEQ multiplex PCR, yet TCRdb's version contains in-frame clones alone and is incomplete. The table has some 120,000 clones, more than 65% seen once; the top ten hold 13%. Sequencing was done on a sample of PBMCs. All receptors derive from a woman in her fifties or sixties in good health and CMV-seropositive.

This clone has a single count. This chain links TRBV7-6 with TRBJ2-7; D perhaps matches TRBD1 (5 bases). The CDR3 contains 16 residues. The germline V and J ends were trimmed by 5 bases and 5 bases, with 22 bases remaining between them. Germline V gene lookup returns CDR1 SGHVS and CDR2 FNYEAQ. The DNA of the CDR3 is TGTGCCAGCAGCCCGAACGCGTACCTTACCAGGGACGAGCAGTACTTC. Translated, it gives CASSPNAYLTRDEQYF.

This clone has a single count. The chain carries TRBV19 and TRBJ1-4; D unresolved. The CDR3 loop spans 14 amino acids. With 10 bases removed from V and 4 bases from J, the gap between germline ends came to 16 bases. The germline CDR1 and CDR2 sequences are LNHDA and SQIVND (reference sequence). This CDR3 is CATTLTGDNEKLFF. DNA for the CDR3: TGTGCCACTACCCTGACGGGAGATAATGAAAAACTGTTTTTT.

The chain uses TRBV27 and TRBJ2-1; 10 nucleotides align to TRBD2. V was pared by 6 bases and J by 0 bases, with 5 bases of the junction left unmatched. Germline-derived CDR1 and CDR2 are MNHEY and SMNVEV (reference sequence). The CDR3 loop spans 16 amino acids. For the CDR3, the DNA is TGTGCCAGCAGGAATCTAGCGGGAGCCTCCTACAATGAGCAGTTCTTC. Translating gives CASRNLAGASYNEQFF.

This chain links TRBV5-1 with TRBJ2-3; D possibly corresponds to TRBD2 (5 bases). The CDR3 is 15 residues long. V shed 0 bases and J shed 7 bases, with 15 bases lying between them. CDR1 is SGHRS, CDR2 YFSETQ, per germline. CDR3: CASSLGPGREYTQYF. CDR3 DNA sequence: TGCGCCAGCAGCTTGGGGCCAGGTAGGGAGTATACGCAGTATTTT.

The chain has TRBV6-5 and TRBJ2-7; tentative D call: TRBD2 (5 bases). CDR1 and CDR2 from the germline V gene are MNHEY and SVGAGI. This CDR3 is built from 11 residues. Trimming removed 5 bases at V and 9 bases at J, with 11 bases between. The CDR3 DNA reads as TGTGCCAGCAGTGCCGGAGGCGGGCAGTACTTC. Encoded protein: CASSAGGGQYF.

The rearrangement uses TRBV2 and TRBJ2-7; 8 bases align to TRBD2. This CDR3 comprises 14 residues. V gave up 6 bases and J gave up 6 bases; unmatched junction bases: 10. Germline V gene lookup returns CDR1 SNHLY and CDR2 FYNNEI. The CDR3 nucleotides are TGTGCCAGCAGAAACAGCGGGAGTTATGGCGAGCAGTACTTC. This gives the protein CASRNSGSYGEQYF.

V and J are TRBV19 and TRBJ2-2, with 7 bases fitting TRBD2. CDR3 size: 16 residues. Germline V lookup: CDR1 LNHDA, CDR2 SQIVND (reference sequence). Trimming at V came to 4 bases and at J to 2 bases, leaving 7 bases not matched to a gene. This CDR3 reads CASSTPGGLNTGELFF. In DNA form, the CDR3 reads TGTGCCAGTAGTACGCCGGGGGGACTAAACACCGGGGAGCTGTTTTTT.

The rearrangement joins TRBV7-9 to TRBJ1-1; TRBD1 matches at 8 bases. Germline V gene lookup returns CDR1 SEHNR and CDR2 FQNEAQ (reference sequence). With 7 bases clipped from V and 1 base from J, the junction kept 14 bases outside the gene matches. The CDR3 contains 17 residues. The CDR3 bases are TGTGCCAGCATTACCGGGACAGGTAACCGACGGAACACTGAAGCTTTCTTT. Translating gives CASITGTGNRRNTEAFF.

The rearrangement links TRBV2 to TRBJ1-5; 9 bases line up with TRBD1. The germline CDR1 and CDR2 sequences are SNHLY and FYNNEI. V lost 7 bases and J lost 7; bases outside the gene matches: 8. The CDR3 loop spans 14 amino acids. The CDR3 nucleotides read TGTGCCAGCAACGCCGGGACAGGGTACCAGCCCCAGCATTTT. It specifies CASNAGTGYQPQHF.

This clone was found a few times. CDR3 sequence (DNA): TGTGCCATCAGTGCTTCTACAGGGAAAGGAAGCAATCAGCCCCAGCATTTT. Protein product: CAISASTGKGSNQPQHF. The chain links TRBV10-3 to TRBJ1-5, with D possibly TRBD1 on 6 matching bases. Trimming took off 4 bases at V and 1 base at J, with 17 bases between the two ends. The CDR3 runs to 17 residues. The germline V gene encodes CDR1 ENHRY and CDR2 SYGVKD.

This chain joins TRBV29-1 and TRBJ1-1, with 9 positions matching TRBD1. CDR1 is SQVTM and CDR2 is ANQGSEA in the germline V gene. The junction had 14 bases not matched to a gene; V was cut back by 7 bases and J by 5 bases. The CDR3 is 15 residues long. The chain's CDR3 is CSGRTLDGTGTEAFF. The CDR3 DNA sequence: TGCAGCGGTAGGACTCTTGACGGGACAGGGACTGAAGCTTTCTTT.

The V call is TRBV11-2, the J call TRBJ2-1; tentative D call: TRBD1 (6 bases). CDR3 length: 14 amino acids. In germline, CDR1 is SGHAT, CDR2 FQNNGV. V was shortened by 4 bases and J by 1 base, with 8 bases between the two germline ends. The CDR3 DNA reads TGTGCCAGCAGCTCGACAGGTTCCTACAATGAGCAGTTCTTC. The encoded protein is CASSSTGSYNEQFF.

This sequence joins TRBV28 and TRBJ1-2; no reliable D call. Trimming pared 5 bases from V and 4 bases from J, leaving 14 bases between. The CDR3 has 14 amino acids. CDR1 is MDHEN and CDR2 is SYDVKM in the germline V gene. DNA of the CDR3: TGTGCCAGCAGTGCCCCCGGGATAATCTATGGCTACACCTTC. It codes for CASSAPGIIYGYTF.

Written as DNA, the CDR3 is TGTGCCAGCAGCTTAATGTTGCGGGGGGGACAAGAGACCCAGTACTTC. This encodes CASSLMLRGGQETQYF. This chain links TRBV7-2 with TRBJ2-5; 9 nucleotides line up with TRBD2. The V and J ends lost 2 bases and 2 bases, in that order; junction bases with no gene match: 6. Germline CDR1 reads SGHTA; CDR2 reads FQGNSA. CDR3 size: 16 residues.

The sample holds one count of this clone. The chain couples TRBV19 to TRBJ1-1; no clear D gene. Germline V gene sequence: CDR1 LNHDA, CDR2 SQIVND (reference sequence). The CDR3 runs to 13 residues. V lost 5 bases and J lost 0, with 7 bases in between. Here the CDR3 DNA reads TGTGCCAGTAGTCTGTCGGTGAACACTGAAGCTTTCTTT. Translating it yields CASSLSVNTEAFF.

The CDR3 nucleotides are TGTGCCAGCAGCTTCCCATGGACAGCTAGCTCCTACGAGCAGTACTTC. Translation: CASSFPWTASSYEQYF. The chain has TRBV5-5 and TRBJ2-7, with D maybe TRBD1 (6 bases). V was pared by 2 bases and J by 0 bases, with 15 bases between. The CDR3 is made up of 16 amino acids. Germline V CDR1 and CDR2: SGHKS, YYEKEE (reference sequence).